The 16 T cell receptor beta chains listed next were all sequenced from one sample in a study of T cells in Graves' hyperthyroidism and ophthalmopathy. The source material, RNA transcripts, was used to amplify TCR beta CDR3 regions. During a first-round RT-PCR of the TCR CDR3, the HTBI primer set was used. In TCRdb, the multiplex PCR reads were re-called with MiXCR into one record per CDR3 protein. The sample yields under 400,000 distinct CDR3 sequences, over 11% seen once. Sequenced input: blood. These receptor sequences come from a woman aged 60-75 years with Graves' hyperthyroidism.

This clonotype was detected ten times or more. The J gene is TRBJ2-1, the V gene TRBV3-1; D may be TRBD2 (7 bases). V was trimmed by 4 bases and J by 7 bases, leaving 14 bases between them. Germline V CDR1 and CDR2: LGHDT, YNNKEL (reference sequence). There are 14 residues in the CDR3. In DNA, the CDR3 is TGTGCCAGCAGCCTCCTGGGAGGGACAAATGAGCAGTTCTTC. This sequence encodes CASSLLGGTNEQFF.

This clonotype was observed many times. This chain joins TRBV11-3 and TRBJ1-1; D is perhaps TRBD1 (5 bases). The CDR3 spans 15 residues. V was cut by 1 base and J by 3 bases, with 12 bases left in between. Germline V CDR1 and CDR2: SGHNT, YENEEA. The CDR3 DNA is TGTGCCAGCAGCTTAGGGGACTATTCGGACACTGAAGCTTTCTTT. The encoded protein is CASSLGDYSDTEAFF.

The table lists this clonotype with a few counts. The CDR3, as DNA: TGCAGTGCTAGATCTCCTCGCGGGGAGACCCAGTACTTC. It yields the protein CSARSPRGETQYF. The genes are TRBV20-1 and TRBJ2-5; D perhaps matches TRBD2 (5 bases). V lost 2 bases and J 5 bases, leaving 12 bases between the germline ends. There are 13 residues in the CDR3. Germline assignment: CDR1 DFQATT and CDR2 SNEGSKA (reference sequence).

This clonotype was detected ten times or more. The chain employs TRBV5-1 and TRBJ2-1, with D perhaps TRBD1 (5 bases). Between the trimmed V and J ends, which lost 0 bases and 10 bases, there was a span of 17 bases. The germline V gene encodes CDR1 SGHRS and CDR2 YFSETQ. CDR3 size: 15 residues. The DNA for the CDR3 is TGCGCCAGCAGCTTGGAGGGCCAGGGCAGAAGGGAGCAGTTCTTC. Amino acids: CASSLEGQGRREQFF.

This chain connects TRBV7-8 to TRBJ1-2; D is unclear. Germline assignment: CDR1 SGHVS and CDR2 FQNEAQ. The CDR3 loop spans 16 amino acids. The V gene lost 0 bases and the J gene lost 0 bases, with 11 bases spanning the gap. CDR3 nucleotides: TGTGCCAGCAGCTTAGCAACGGGGTTCCCTAACTATGGCTACACCTTC. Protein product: CASSLATGFPNYGYTF. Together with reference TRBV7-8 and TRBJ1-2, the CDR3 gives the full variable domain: GAGVSQSPRYKVAKRGQDVALRCDPISGHVSLFWYQQALGQGPEFLTYFQNEAQLDKSGLPSDRFFAERPEGSVSTLKIQRTQQEDSAVYLCASSLATGFPNYGYTFGSGTRLTVV.

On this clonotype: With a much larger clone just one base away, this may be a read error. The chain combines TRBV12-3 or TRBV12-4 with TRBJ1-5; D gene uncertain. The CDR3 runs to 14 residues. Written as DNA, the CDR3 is TGTGGCAGCAGTTTAAGAGGAGAGAATCAGCCCCAGCATTTT. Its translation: CGSSLRGENQPQHF.

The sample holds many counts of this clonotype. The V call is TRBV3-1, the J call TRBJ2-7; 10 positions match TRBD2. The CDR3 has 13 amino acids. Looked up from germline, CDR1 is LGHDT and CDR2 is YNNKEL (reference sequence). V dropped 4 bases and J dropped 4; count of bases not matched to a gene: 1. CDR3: CASSPSGRYEQYF. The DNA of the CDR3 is TGTGCCAGCAGCCCTAGCGGGAGATACGAGCAGTACTTC.

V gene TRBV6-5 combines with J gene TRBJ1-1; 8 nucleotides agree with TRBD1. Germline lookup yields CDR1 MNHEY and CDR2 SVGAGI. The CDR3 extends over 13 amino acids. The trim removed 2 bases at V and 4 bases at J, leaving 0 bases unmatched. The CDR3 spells CASSYTGGTEAFF. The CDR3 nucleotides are TGTGCCAGCAGTTACACAGGGGGCACTGAAGCTTTCTTT.

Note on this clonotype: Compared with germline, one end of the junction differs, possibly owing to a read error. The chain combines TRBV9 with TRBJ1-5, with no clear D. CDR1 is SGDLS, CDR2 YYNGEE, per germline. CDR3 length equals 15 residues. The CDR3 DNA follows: TGTGCCAGCAGCGTAGGTTCATATGACAATCGGCCCCAGCATTTT. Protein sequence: CASSVGSYDNRPQHF.

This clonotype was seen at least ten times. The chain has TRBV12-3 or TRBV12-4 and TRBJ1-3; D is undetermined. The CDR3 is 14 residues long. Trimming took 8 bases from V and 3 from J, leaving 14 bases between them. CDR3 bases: TGTGCCAGCCGCACTTCGGGGTTTGGAAACACCATATATTTT. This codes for CASRTSGFGNTIYF.

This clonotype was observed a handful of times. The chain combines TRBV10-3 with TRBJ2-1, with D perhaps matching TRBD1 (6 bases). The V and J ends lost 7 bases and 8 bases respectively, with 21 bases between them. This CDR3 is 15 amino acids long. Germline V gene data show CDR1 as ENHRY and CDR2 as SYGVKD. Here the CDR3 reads CAINRGQWSIDEQFF. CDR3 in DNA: TGTGCCATCAATAGAGGACAGTGGAGTATTGATGAGCAGTTCTTC.

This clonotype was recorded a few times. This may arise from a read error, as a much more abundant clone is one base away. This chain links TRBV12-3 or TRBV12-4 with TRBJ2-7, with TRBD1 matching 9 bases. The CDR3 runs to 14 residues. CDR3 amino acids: CASLRQGGAYERYF. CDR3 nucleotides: TGTGCCAGCCTCCGACAGGGGGGGGCCTACGAGCGGTACTTC.

The CDR3 coding sequence is TGTGCCAGTAGTAACTGGGACAGGGGGGATGAAAAACTGTTTTTT. As protein: CASSNWDRGDEKLFF. The V gene is TRBV19, the J gene TRBJ1-4; 11 nucleotides line up with TRBD1. CDR3 length: 15 residues. V dropped 4 bases and J dropped 6; count of bases not matched to a gene: 4. Germline V gene lookup returns CDR1 LNHDA and CDR2 SQIVND (reference sequence).

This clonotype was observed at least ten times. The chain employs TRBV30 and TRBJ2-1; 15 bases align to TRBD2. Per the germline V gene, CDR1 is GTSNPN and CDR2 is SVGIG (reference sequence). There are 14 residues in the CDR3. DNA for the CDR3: TGTGGCCGCGGGACTAGCGGGAGGCTGGATGAGCAGTTCTTC. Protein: CGRGTSGRLDEQFF.

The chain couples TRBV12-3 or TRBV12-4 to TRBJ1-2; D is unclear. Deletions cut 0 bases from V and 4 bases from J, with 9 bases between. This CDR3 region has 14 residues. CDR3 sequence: CASSLASRSYGYTF. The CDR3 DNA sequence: TGTGCCAGCAGTTTAGCGAGTAGGTCCTATGGCTACACCTTC.

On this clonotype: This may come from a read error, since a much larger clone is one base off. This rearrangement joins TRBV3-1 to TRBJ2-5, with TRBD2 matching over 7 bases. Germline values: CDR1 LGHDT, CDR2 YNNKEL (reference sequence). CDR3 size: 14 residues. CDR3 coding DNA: TGTGCCAGCGGCCAAACGACTAGCTTCGAGACCCAGTACTTC. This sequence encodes CASGQTTSFETQYF.